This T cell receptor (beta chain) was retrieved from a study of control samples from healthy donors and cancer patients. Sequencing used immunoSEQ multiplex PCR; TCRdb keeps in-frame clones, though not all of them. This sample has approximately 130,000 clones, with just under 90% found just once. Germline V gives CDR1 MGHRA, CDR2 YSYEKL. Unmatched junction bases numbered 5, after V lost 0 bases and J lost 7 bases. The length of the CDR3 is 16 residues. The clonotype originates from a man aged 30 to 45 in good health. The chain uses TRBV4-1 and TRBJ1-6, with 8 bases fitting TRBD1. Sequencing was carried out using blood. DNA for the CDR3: TGCGCCAGCAGCCAAGATACAGGGGGTAGCAATTCACCCCTCCACTTT. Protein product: CASSQDTGGSNSPLHF.